Detailed here is one T cell receptor beta chain. Its target is not known. Sequence at one end of the junction differs from germline and may be a read error. Germline V lookup: CDR1 SSHAT, CDR2 FNYEAQ (reference sequence). The CDR3 is made up of 15 amino acids. The sample comes from a study of post-analysis software for immune sequencing data. Overall study: Secondary progressive, relapsing-remitting and progressive-relapsing multiple sclerosis were among the included disease courses. Overall study results and limits: Controls had significantly higher normalized Chao1 diversity than multiple sclerosis patients. Patients carried a few TRBV segments more frequently than controls did, and TRBV5-6, TRBV5-1 and TRBV20-1 were among them. The F measure placed samples prepared in the same batch into strongly shared clusters.

The TCR beta cDNA libraries contained unique molecular identifiers. From roughly 1 to 10 million T cells, 400,000 to 600,000 cDNA molecules were obtained. TCRdb passed the PCR reads through MiXCR, listing each CDR3 protein once. The sample yields 450,000 or so distinct CDR3 sequences, 45% seen once. The sequenced material came from blood. This chain joins TRBV7-7 and TRBJ2-7, with TRBD2 identical over 9 bases. The sequence came from a girl under 18 with multiple sclerosis. The CDR3, as DNA: TGTGCTAGCAGCTTGGGAAGCGGGAGGCTCGACGAGCAGTACTTC. Protein: CASSLGSGRLDEQYF.